Below, one T cell receptor (beta chain) is given with its context. The antigen remains unidentified. The data stem from a study of T cell repertoires in cytomegalovirus infection. The wider study: Recently described HLA-C-restricted plus well-studied HLA-B-restricted CMV epitopes were used. Public TCR beta signatures marked donors with CMV infection and the matching HLA.

The CDR3 sequence is 12 residues long. Germline V gives CDR1 MRHNA, CDR2 SNTAGT. The V gene lost 10 bases and the J gene lost 2 bases, with 11 bases spanning the gap. TCRdb recomputed calls from the reads with MiXCR, one row per CDR3 protein. The sample records 650,000 to 850,000 distinct CDR3 sequences, just under 30% being singletons. Regarding the study as a whole: Dominant in the ex vivo response were TCR beta clonotypes restricted by HLA-C and specific for CMV. The study identified carriers of CMV plus the relevant HLA from cumulative public TCR beta family frequency.

The rearrangement joins TRBV6-4 to TRBJ1-2, with unresolved D. This material consisted of cultured CD8+ T cells from PBMCs, taken from culture after CMV antigen stimulation. The TCR sequence derives from a human donor in good health (CMV status not recorded). Some clones in this sample may be carry-over from other donors' samples. Written as DNA, the CDR3 is TGTGCCACCCTGGACGGAAACTATGGCTACACCTTC. Its translation: CATLDGNYGYTF.